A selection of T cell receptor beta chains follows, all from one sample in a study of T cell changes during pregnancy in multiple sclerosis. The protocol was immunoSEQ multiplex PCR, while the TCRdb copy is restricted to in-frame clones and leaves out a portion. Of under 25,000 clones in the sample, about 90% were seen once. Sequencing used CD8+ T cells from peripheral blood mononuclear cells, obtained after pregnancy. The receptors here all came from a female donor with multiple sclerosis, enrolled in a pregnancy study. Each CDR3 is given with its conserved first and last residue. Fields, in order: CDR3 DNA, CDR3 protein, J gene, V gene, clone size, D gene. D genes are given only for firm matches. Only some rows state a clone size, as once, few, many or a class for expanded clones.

CDR3 DNA: TGTGCCTGGGCTTATACAGGGTTTCGCGAGCAGTACTTC
CDR3 protein: CAWAYTGFREQYF
J gene: TRBJ2-7
V gene: TRBV30
clone size: -
D gene: -

CDR3 DNA: TGTGCCAGCAGCACCAGACAGGGAGGTTTAAAAGCTTTCTTT
CDR3 protein: CASSTRQGGLKAFF
J gene: TRBJ1-1
V gene: TRBV6-6
clone size: few
D gene: TRBD1

CDR3 DNA: TGTGCCAGCCACACAGACGGCCATAATCGCGGCTACACCTTC
CDR3 protein: CASHTDGHNRGYTF
J gene: TRBJ1-2
V gene: TRBV7-9
clone size: once
D gene: -

CDR3 DNA: TGCGCCAGCAGCCAAGAGGCGGGAGATGGGCAAGAGACCCAGTACTTC
CDR3 protein: CASSQEAGDGQETQYF
J gene: TRBJ2-5
V gene: TRBV4-1
clone size: -
D gene: TRBD2

CDR3 DNA: TGTGCCTGGAGCCAAGGGGTTAGGGGGCGACGGTTCACTGAAGCTTTCTTT
CDR3 protein: CAWSQGVRGRRFTEAFF
J gene: TRBJ1-1
V gene: TRBV30
clone size: -
D gene: TRBD1

CDR3 DNA: TGTGCCAGCAGCTTAGATTTTAGCGGGATCCACTACAATGAGCAGTTCTTC
CDR3 protein: CASSLDFSGIHYNEQFF
J gene: TRBJ2-1
V gene: TRBV11-2
clone size: once
D gene: TRBD2

CDR3 DNA: TGTGCCAGCAGTTTGACAGGCTCTGGGGCCAACGTCCTGACTTTC
CDR3 protein: CASSLTGSGANVLTF
J gene: TRBJ2-6
V gene: TRBV28
clone size: -
D gene: -

CDR3 DNA: TGTGCCAGCAGCCACCTATCAGCGGGAGGGCCCTACGAGCAGTACTTC
CDR3 protein: CASSHLSAGGPYEQYF
J gene: TRBJ2-7
V gene: TRBV7-2
clone size: -
D gene: TRBD2

CDR3 DNA: TGCGCCAGCAAGAAGCGGGATCTAGGGACCCAGTACTTC
CDR3 protein: CASKKRDLGTQYF
J gene: TRBJ2-5
V gene: TRBV10-2
clone size: few
D gene: TRBD2

CDR3 DNA: TGTGCCAGCTCCCCATGGACTAGCGGCACAGATACGCAGTATTTT
CDR3 protein: CASSPWTSGTDTQYF
J gene: TRBJ2-3
V gene: TRBV6-4
clone size: -
D gene: TRBD2

CDR3 DNA: TGTGCCAGCAGCCCCACGATTTTGTTCTACGAGCAGTACTTC
CDR3 protein: CASSPTILFYEQYF
J gene: TRBJ2-7
V gene: TRBV14
clone size: -
D gene: -

CDR3 DNA: TGTGCCAGCAGCCCCGGGACAGCGAACACTGAAGCTTTCTTT
CDR3 protein: CASSPGTANTEAFF
J gene: TRBJ1-1
V gene: TRBV5-5
clone size: once
D gene: TRBD1

CDR3 DNA: TGCGCCAGCAGCCACGGACTAGCGGGTTACGAGCAGTACTTC
CDR3 protein: CASSHGLAGYEQYF
J gene: TRBJ2-7
V gene: TRBV4-1
clone size: -
D gene: TRBD2

CDR3 DNA: TGTGCCAGTACCATAGCCGACGGAGGATCAGGGGCCCAGCATTTT
CDR3 protein: CASTIADGGSGAQHF
J gene: TRBJ1-5
V gene: TRBV19
clone size: few
D gene: -

CDR3 DNA: TGTGCCAGCAGCTGGACAGGGGTCGAAGCTTTCTTT
CDR3 protein: CASSWTGVEAFF
J gene: TRBJ1-1
V gene: TRBV7-9
clone size: few
D gene: TRBD1

CDR3 DNA: TGTGCCAGTAGTATTGTCTTCACAGATACGCAGTATTTT
CDR3 protein: CASSIVFTDTQYF
J gene: TRBJ2-3
V gene: TRBV19
clone size: -
D gene: -

CDR3 DNA: TGTGCCAGCAGCTTAGTGGCTAGCGGGAGCTACGAGCAGTACTTC
CDR3 protein: CASSLVASGSYEQYF
J gene: TRBJ2-7
V gene: TRBV7-9
clone size: few
D gene: TRBD2

CDR3 DNA: TGTGCCAGTAGTCTACCGACTAGCGGGAGTCTCTACGAGCAGTACTTC
CDR3 protein: CASSLPTSGSLYEQYF
J gene: TRBJ2-7
V gene: TRBV19
clone size: -
D gene: TRBD2

CDR3 DNA: TGTGCCAGCAGCTTCCAACCAGGGGGCCTTGAAGCTTTCTTT
CDR3 protein: CASSFQPGGLEAFF
J gene: TRBJ1-1
V gene: TRBV7-8
clone size: -
D gene: TRBD1

CDR3 DNA: TGTGCCAGCAGCATGGGACTAGCGGGAGAGACAGAGACCCAGTACTTC
CDR3 protein: CASSMGLAGETETQYF
J gene: TRBJ2-5
V gene: TRBV11-2
clone size: -
D gene: TRBD2

CDR3 DNA: TGTGCCAGCAGCTCCCAGTCCGGGGACAGGGTGGACAAAAACATTCAGTACTTC
CDR3 protein: CASSSQSGDRVDKNIQYF
J gene: TRBJ2-4
V gene: TRBV7-4
clone size: -
D gene: TRBD1

CDR3 DNA: TGTGCCAGCAGCTTAGGCAGATCTAATCAGCCCCAGCATTTT
CDR3 protein: CASSLGRSNQPQHF
J gene: TRBJ1-5
V gene: TRBV13
clone size: once
D gene: -

CDR3 DNA: TGTGCCAGCAGCACAAGCAAGGAATACAGGGACAATCAGCCCCAGCATTTT
CDR3 protein: CASSTSKEYRDNQPQHF
J gene: TRBJ1-5
V gene: TRBV11-3
clone size: many
D gene: -

CDR3 DNA: TGTGCCAGCAGTGGGACAGTTAGCTCCTACGAGCAGTACTTC
CDR3 protein: CASSGTVSSYEQYF
J gene: TRBJ2-7
V gene: TRBV28
clone size: -
D gene: TRBD1

CDR3 DNA: TGTGCCACCGCGACAGGGACCTACGAGCAGTACTTC
CDR3 protein: CATATGTYEQYF
J gene: TRBJ2-7
V gene: TRBV27
clone size: -
D gene: TRBD1

CDR3 DNA: TGTGCCAGCAGGCCTCAGGCGGGAGCCTACAATGAGCAGTTCTTC
CDR3 protein: CASRPQAGAYNEQFF
J gene: TRBJ2-1
V gene: TRBV27
clone size: -
D gene: TRBD2